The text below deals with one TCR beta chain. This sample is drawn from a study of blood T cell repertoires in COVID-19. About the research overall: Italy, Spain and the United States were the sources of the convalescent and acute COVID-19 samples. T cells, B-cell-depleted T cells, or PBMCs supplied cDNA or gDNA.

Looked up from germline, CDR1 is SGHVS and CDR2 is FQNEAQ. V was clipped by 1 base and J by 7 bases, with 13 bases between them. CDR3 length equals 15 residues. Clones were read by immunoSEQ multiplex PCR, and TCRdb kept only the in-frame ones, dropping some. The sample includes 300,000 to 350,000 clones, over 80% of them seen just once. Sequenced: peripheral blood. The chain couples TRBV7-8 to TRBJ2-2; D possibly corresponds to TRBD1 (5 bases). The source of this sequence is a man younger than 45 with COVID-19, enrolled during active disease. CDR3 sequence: CASSLGQGRVGELFF. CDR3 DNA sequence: TGTGCCAGCAGCTTAGGTCAGGGTAGGGTCGGGGAGCTGTTTTTT.